This T cell receptor beta chain is drawn from a study of long-term antiretroviral therapy in people with HIV. Study information: The earliest specimens came about a decade ahead of the 2015 immediate-ART recommendation.

The germline V gene has CDR1 SGHNT and CDR2 YYREEE (reference sequence). The CDR3 sequence is 17 residues long. The trim removed 4 bases at V and 9 bases at J, leaving 14 bases unmatched. At survey level, the immunoSEQ assay was run in its v3.0 version. The method was immunoSEQ multiplex PCR; TCRdb's version includes in-frame clones alone and lacks a portion of them. The sample has under 20,000 clones, 81% seen once. DNA was extracted from around 0.96-9.9 million thawed cryopreserved PBMC. General observations from the study: Across all time points, the repertoire was dominated by clones that expanded before ART.

This clone appeared a single time. The antigen is not known. The chain employs TRBV5-4 and TRBJ2-5; 14 positions agree with TRBD2. Sequenced material: unsorted PBMCs, taken 0.3 years after starting antiretroviral therapy. The TCR sequence derives from a man aged 18 to 35 with HIV. CDR3 sequence (DNA): TGTGCCAGCAGCCCGGATTTCGGGACTAGCGGGGGCGGGTCCCAGTACTTC. It yields the protein CASSPDFGTSGGGSQYF.